This TCR beta chain was found in a study of blood T cell repertoires in COVID-19. As for the study in general: From T cells, B-cell-depleted T cells, or PBMCs came the material, which was cDNA or gDNA.

Authors' processing steps: The authors estimated nucleated cell counts from reference gene primer amplification. Only in-frame clones appear in the TCRdb table, and some are missing; sequencing was by immunoSEQ multiplex PCR. The V and J calls and clone size come from that table; D and trimming were worked out from the DNA. The sample contains about 150,000 clones, 75% to 90% of which appear only once. The CDR3 contains 15 residues. Germline-derived CDR1 and CDR2 are MNHEY and SMNVEV (reference sequence). After removal of 2 bases from V and 7 bases from J, the junction contained 7 bases not matched to a gene. In its sample, this clone was seen once.

V is TRBV27 and J is TRBJ2-1; 8 bases align to TRBD1. The clonotype comes from a man between 18 and 29 years old with COVID-19, enrolled during active disease. The sample consisted of peripheral blood. The CDR3 sequence is CASSLPGQALNEQFF. CDR3 DNA sequence: TGTGCCAGCAGTTTACCGGGACAGGCCTTAAATGAGCAGTTCTTC.